This TCR beta chain originates from a study of T cell repertoires in cytomegalovirus infection. On the study more broadly: As its CMV epitopes, the study selected recently identified HLA-C-restricted and well-studied HLA-B-restricted targets. Matching HLA type, along with CMV infection, was indicated by public TCR beta signatures.

The study, taken as a whole, reports: The ex vivo response was dominated by HLA-C-restricted CMV-specific TCR beta clonotypes. Pooled public TCR beta family frequency picked out CMV carriers with the relevant HLA.

This clonotype was detected a few times. Its antigen is as yet unknown. TCRdb ran MiXCR on the reads and lists one entry per CDR3 protein. The table shows a few hundred thousand distinct CDR3 sequences, with around 20% occurring only once. Trimming took 2 bases from V and 0 from J, leaving 10 bases between them. Germline V gene lookup returns CDR1 SGHAT and CDR2 FQNNGV. The CDR3 runs to 16 residues. The sample here was cultured PBMCs, taken from culture after CMV antigen stimulation. This TCR was recovered from a human donor in good health (CMV status not recorded). Some clones in this sample may be carry-over from other donors' samples. The chain links TRBV11-2 to TRBJ2-2; D unclear. The CDR3 nucleotides read TGTGCCAGCAGCTTAATGATAGGGTCGAACACCGGGGAGCTGTTTTTT. Translating gives CASSLMIGSNTGELFF.